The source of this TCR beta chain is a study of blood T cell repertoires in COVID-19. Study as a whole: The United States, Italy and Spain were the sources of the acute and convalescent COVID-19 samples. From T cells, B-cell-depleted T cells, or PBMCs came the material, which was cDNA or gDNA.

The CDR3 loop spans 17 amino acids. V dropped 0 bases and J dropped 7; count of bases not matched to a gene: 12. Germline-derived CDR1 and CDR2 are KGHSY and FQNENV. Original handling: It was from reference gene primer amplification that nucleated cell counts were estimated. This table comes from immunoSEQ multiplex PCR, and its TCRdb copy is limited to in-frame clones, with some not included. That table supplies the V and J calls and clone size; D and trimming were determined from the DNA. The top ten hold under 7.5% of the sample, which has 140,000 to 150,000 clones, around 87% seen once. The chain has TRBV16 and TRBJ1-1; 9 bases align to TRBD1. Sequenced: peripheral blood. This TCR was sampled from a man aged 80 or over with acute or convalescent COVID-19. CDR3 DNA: TGTGCCAGCAGCCAATCTCGAGGGTTGACAGGGGGTGATGAAGCTTTCTTT. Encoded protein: CASSQSRGLTGGDEAFF.